One sample yielded the 27 T cell receptor beta chains listed below, sequenced in a study of identical twins' blood T cells. TCRdb independently ran MiXCR on the 5' RACE reads; one entry per CDR3 protein. The sample carries 350,000 to 400,000 distinct CDR3 sequences, roughly 30% recorded once. Sequencing was performed on PBMCs. These receptors originate from a woman between 18 and 55 years old in good health.

This clonotype was detected only once. This may be a read error, as it is one base from a much larger clone. The chain links TRBV2 to TRBJ1-5; 9 bases map to TRBD1. The ends lost 5 bases at V and 11 bases at J; junction bases unmatched: 13. The V gene's germline CDR1 is SNHLY and CDR2 FYNNEI. The CDR3 has 15 residues. The CDR3 protein is CASSKGTGLEQSQHF. Here the CDR3 DNA reads TGTGCCAGCAGTAAGGGGACAGGGTTAGAACAGTCCCAGCATTTT.

The rearrangement joins TRBV16 to TRBJ2-3; no firm D call. Germline V lookup: CDR1 KGHSY, CDR2 FQNENV. V gave up 4 bases and J gave up 9 bases, with 17 bases separating them. CDR3 length: 14 amino acids. CDR3 amino acids: CASSPRATNGTQYF. In DNA form, the CDR3 reads TGTGCCAGCAGCCCCCGGGCTACGAACGGCACGCAGTATTTT.

This clonotype came up a few times. The gene calls are TRBV20-1 and TRBJ1-5; 7 positions match TRBD1. This CDR3 has 15 residues. CDR1 and CDR2 from the germline V gene are DFQATT and SNEGSKA (reference sequence). Trimming at V came to 0 bases and at J to 4 bases, leaving 6 bases not matched to a gene. CDR3 sequence: CSAREGRGRNQPQHF. CDR3 DNA sequence: TGCAGTGCTAGAGAGGGCAGGGGGAGGAATCAGCCCCAGCATTTT.

On this clonotype itself: Given a much more abundant clone one base away, this may be a read error. This rearrangement joins TRBV15 to TRBJ1-6; 7 nucleotides line up with TRBD1. The CDR3 consists of 16 residues. CDR1 and CDR2 from the germline V gene are LNHNV and YYDKDF (reference sequence). The CDR3 is CATSFRQLGGNSPLYF. The CDR3 nucleotides are TGTGCCACCAGCTTCCGACAGTTAGGGGGCAATTCACCCCTCTACTTT. Together with reference TRBV15 and TRBJ1-6, the CDR3 gives the full variable domain: DAMVIQNPRYQVTQFGKPVTLSCSQTLNHNVMYWYQQKSSQAPKLLFHYYDKDFNNEADTPDNFQSRRPNTSFCFLDIRSPGLGDTAMYLCATSFRQLGGNSPLYFGNGTRLTVT.

This clonotype was found a few times. The chain couples TRBV20-1 to TRBJ1-1; no reliable D call. The germline V and J ends were trimmed by 6 bases and 1 base, with 9 bases remaining between them. The CDR3 covers 12 residues. Germline V lookup: CDR1 DFQATT, CDR2 SNEGSKA (reference sequence). Here the CDR3 DNA reads TGCAGTGCCCCGGACGGGAACACTGAAGCTTTCTTT. Protein: CSAPDGNTEAFF.

This clonotype was detected only a few times. This rearrangement joins TRBV6-2 or TRBV6-3 to TRBJ2-1; D is uncertain. Trimming shortened V by 5 bases and J by 4 bases, and 6 bases separated the two germline ends. The CDR3 is 12 residues long. Germline CDR1 is MNHEY and CDR2 is SVGEGT. The DNA for the CDR3 is TGTGCCAGCAGTGAGGAGTACAATGAGCAGTTCTTC. Its protein product is CASSEEYNEQFF.

This clonotype was observed a handful of times. The chain combines TRBV5-1 with TRBJ2-1; 7 bases match TRBD1. Germline V CDR1 and CDR2: SGHRS, YFSETQ. The CDR3 has 14 amino acids. V shed 0 bases, J shed 5 bases, and the junction held 2 bases outside the gene matches. CDR3 DNA: TGCGCCAGCAGCTTGGACAGGGGTAACAATGAGCAGTTCTTC. This translates into CASSLDRGNNEQFF. The whole variable domain, remainder taken from reference TRBV5-1 and TRBJ2-1, is KAGVTQTPRYLIKTRGQQVTLSCSPISGHRSVSWYQQTPGQGLQFLFEYFSETQRNKGNFPGRFSGRQFSNSRSEMNVSTLELGDSALYLCASSLDRGNNEQFFGPGTRLTVL.

The chain links TRBV12-3 or TRBV12-4 to TRBJ2-3, with a weak D call TRBD2 (5 bases). Trimming pared 6 bases from V and 2 bases from J, leaving 12 bases between. CDR3 size: 14 residues. The CDR3 loop is CASSPLGYTDTQYF. CDR3 coding DNA: TGTGCCAGCAGCCCACTAGGCTACACAGATACGCAGTATTTT.

This clonotype was detected many times. The rearrangement links TRBV11-2 to TRBJ2-1; maybe TRBD2 (6 bases). CDR3 length equals 15 residues. CDR1 is SGHAT and CDR2 is FQNNGV in the germline V gene. V was cut by 1 base and J by 12 bases, with 19 bases left in between. The CDR3, as DNA: TGTGCCAGCAGCTTAGGAACAATCACCGGGACTCTGCAGTTCTTC. Residues: CASSLGTITGTLQFF.

The CDR3: CAIRYGTPRYNEQFF. For the CDR3, the DNA is TGTGCCATCCGATACGGGACCCCACGGTACAATGAGCAGTTCTTC. This chain connects TRBV10-3 to TRBJ2-1; D tentatively reads TRBD1 or TRBD2 (5 bases each). The germline gives CDR1 ENHRY, CDR2 SYGVKD. This CDR3 comprises 15 residues. V was clipped by 8 bases and J by 4 bases, with 18 bases between them.

This clonotype was seen only a few times. The V and J genes are TRBV6-2 or TRBV6-3 and TRBJ2-3, with 16 positions matching TRBD2. The CDR3 has 16 residues. V gave up 6 bases and J gave up 5 bases; unmatched junction bases: 5. Germline CDR1 and CDR2: MNHEY and SVGEGT. CDR3 nucleotides: TGTGCCAGCAGCAGGGGACTAGCGGGAGGGCAAGATACGCAGTATTTT. It yields the protein CASSRGLAGGQDTQYF.

This chain joins TRBV5-5 and TRBJ2-3; D possibly matches TRBD1 or TRBD2 (5 bases each). There are 14 residues in the CDR3. Germline V CDR1 and CDR2: SGHKS, YYEKEE (reference sequence). Trimming shortened V by 1 base and J by 2 bases, and 8 bases separated the two germline ends. The CDR3 loop is CASSLTGHTDTQYF. The CDR3 bases are TGTGCCAGCAGCTTGACGGGGCACACAGATACGCAGTATTTT.

Only a few counts were recorded for this clonotype. The J gene is TRBJ2-3, the V gene TRBV5-1; 7 bases align to TRBD2. Germline lookup yields CDR1 SGHRS and CDR2 YFSETQ. The V gene end was trimmed by 5 bases and the J gene end by 0 bases; junction bases not matched to a gene: 6. CDR3 length equals 15 residues. The CDR3 sequence: CASSSSGPSTDTQYF. The DNA for the CDR3 is TGCGCCAGCAGTTCTAGCGGACCCAGCACAGATACGCAGTATTTT.

This clonotype has only a few counts. The rearrangement uses TRBV15 and TRBJ1-6; no firm D call. V lost 1 base, J lost 6 bases, and 16 bases lay in between. The CDR3 length is 17 residues. Germline lookup yields CDR1 LNHNV and CDR2 YYDKDF (reference sequence). CDR3 residues: CATSRGGVQSRNSPLHF. The CDR3 DNA reads as TGTGCCACCAGCAGAGGTGGTGTACAGTCTCGTAATTCACCCCTCCACTTT.

V usage is TRBV6-5 and J usage is TRBJ2-7; the D gene is possibly TRBD2 (5 bases). Looked up from germline, CDR1 is MNHEY and CDR2 is SVGAGI. The CDR3 has 14 residues. Trimming removed 3 bases at V and 0 bases at J, with 9 bases between. The CDR3 nucleotides read TGTGCCAGCAGTTATAATGCGGGCTCCTACGAGCAGTACTTC. It specifies CASSYNAGSYEQYF.

The gene calls are TRBV6-5 and TRBJ2-5; 9 bases align to TRBD1. The CDR3 totals 14 residues. Per germline, CDR1 MNHEY and CDR2 SVGAGI. Trimming cost V 8 bases and J 3 bases; bases outside gene matches: 7. CDR3 nucleotides: TGTGCCAGCGGCAAATGGACAGGGGAAGAGACCCAGTACTTC. Translating it yields CASGKWTGEETQYF.

This clonotype was observed a handful of times. This chain links TRBV20-1 with TRBJ1-1; D possibly corresponds to TRBD1 (6 bases). This CDR3 is built from 14 residues. Germline V gene sequence: CDR1 DFQATT, CDR2 SNEGSKA (reference sequence). V was shortened by 3 bases and J by 0 bases, with 11 bases between the two germline ends. The CDR3, as DNA: TGCAGTGCTAGCGAGGGGGGTATGAACACTGAAGCTTTCTTT. Translating it yields CSASEGGMNTEAFF.

The chain has TRBV7-2 and TRBJ1-1; D unclear. From germline, CDR1 is SGHTA and CDR2 FQGNSA. V lost 2 bases, J lost 4 bases, and 11 bases lay in between. CDR3 length equals 14 residues. The CDR3 DNA reads as TGTGCCAGCAGCTTACGTCAGAGGAGCACTGAAGCTTTCTTT. Translation gives CASSLRQRSTEAFF. The whole variable domain, remainder taken from reference TRBV7-2 and TRBJ1-1, is GAGVSQSPSNKVTEKGKDVELRCDPISGHTALYWYRQSLGQGLEFLIYFQGNSAPDKSGLPSDRFSAERTGGSVSTLTIQRTQQEDSAVYLCASSLRQRSTEAFFGQGTRLTVV.

Worth noting for this clonotype: A read error may be the cause here, since a much bigger clone is one base away. V and J are TRBV5-6 and TRBJ1-2; D not resolved. Looked up from germline, CDR1 is SGHDT and CDR2 is YYEEEE. The CDR3 is 13 amino acids. CDR3 DNA: TGTGCCGGCAGCACCTCCTCCTTCTATGGCTACACCTTC. It specifies CAGSTSSFYGYTF.

This chain uses TRBV2 with TRBJ1-2, with D uncertain. This CDR3 has 12 amino acids. The V end was cut by 8 bases, the J end by 5 bases, with 12 bases between. In germline, CDR1 is SNHLY, CDR2 FYNNEI. The CDR3 spells CASSGMGYGYTF. The CDR3 nucleotides are TGTGCCAGCTCGGGAATGGGGTATGGCTACACCTTC.

There are a few counts of this clonotype. The CDR3 region is CASSPLAVMEGNTIYF. The CDR3 coding sequence is TGTGCCAGCTCACCACTTGCGGTCATGGAGGGAAACACCATATATTTT. This chain uses TRBV18 with TRBJ1-3; D is unresolved. V lost 1 base, J lost 4 bases, and 14 bases lay in between. The germline CDR1 and CDR2 sequences are KGHSH and LQKENI. CDR3 length: 16 amino acids.

V gene TRBV5-6 combines with J gene TRBJ1-2; no clear D. Germline lookup yields CDR1 SGHDT and CDR2 YYEEEE. The germline V and J ends were trimmed by 4 bases and 2 bases, with 12 bases remaining between them. The CDR3 has 14 amino acids. CDR3 region: CASSRYTENYGYTF. The CDR3 coding sequence is TGTGCCAGCAGCCGTTACACAGAGAACTATGGCTACACCTTC.

V is TRBV7-9 and J is TRBJ1-2; a possible D gene is TRBD1 (5 bases). V lost 8 bases and J lost 7, with 17 bases in between. The CDR3 loop spans 13 amino acids. Germline-derived CDR1 and CDR2 are SEHNR and FQNEAQ (reference sequence). This CDR3 reads CASFADRGGGYTF. Written as DNA, the CDR3 is TGTGCCAGCTTCGCCGACAGAGGAGGTGGCTACACCTTC. Filled out from reference TRBV7-9 and TRBJ1-2, the complete variable domain reads DTGVSQNPRHKITKRGQNVTFRCDPISEHNRLYWYRQTLGQGPEFLTYFQNEAQLEKSRLLSDRFSAERPKGSFSTLEIQRTEQGDSAMYLCASFADRGGGYTFGSGTRLTVV.

The rearrangement links TRBV30 to TRBJ2-3; D is ambiguous. Trimming stripped 5 bases from V and 3 bases from J, with 9 bases between. The CDR3 has 12 amino acids. The germline CDR1 and CDR2 sequences are GTSNPN and SVGIG (reference sequence). The CDR3 region is CAWASLTDTQYF. For the CDR3, the DNA is TGTGCCTGGGCCAGCCTTACAGATACGCAGTATTTT.

J is TRBJ2-1 and V is TRBV27, with a weak D call TRBD2 (6 bases). The CDR3 runs 12 residues. Germline V CDR1 and CDR2: MNHEY, SMNVEV (reference sequence). The V end lost 0 bases, the J end lost 15 bases, and 12 bases lay between the germline ends. Written as DNA, the CDR3 is TGTGCCAGCAGTTTATCTCGCGGGACCCCGTTCTTC. The encoded protein is CASSLSRGTPFF.

This sequence joins TRBV7-2 and TRBJ2-2; 9 bases are shared with TRBD1. Per the germline V gene, CDR1 is SGHTA and CDR2 is FQGNSA. Trimming took 6 bases from V and 4 from J; bases not matched to a gene: 9. The CDR3 length is 16 residues. CDR3 sequence reads: CASSQHRGRFTGELFF. The CDR3 DNA is TGTGCCAGCAGTCAGCACAGGGGGCGCTTCACCGGGGAGCTGTTTTTT.

In its sample, this clonotype was seen a few times. The CDR3 loop reads CSPTPQDNQQFF. DNA of the CDR3: TGCAGTCCTACCCCGCAGGACAACCAGCAGTTCTTC. The gene calls are TRBV20-1 and TRBJ2-1; D is perhaps TRBD1 (5 bases). There are 12 residues in the CDR3. V gave up 8 bases and J gave up 11 bases, with 19 bases separating them. Germline V CDR1 and CDR2: DFQATT, SNEGSKA (reference sequence).